This is a list of T cell receptor beta chains from one sample in a study of T cells after yellow fever vaccination. Each CDR3 protein gets one entry after TCRdb re-called the 5' RACE reads with MiXCR. The sample holds 150,000 to 200,000 distinct CDR3 sequences; around 9% are singletons and the top ten take roughly 40%. Sequences were derived from CD8+ T cells sorted from PBMCs, sampled 45 days after the yellow fever booster vaccination. These receptors were taken from a man aged 18 to 30 who received the YFV17D yellow fever vaccine. Both conserved end residues are part of each CDR3. The D gene is left open where the match is weak. Size tells how often a clone was seen (once, few, many) or the class of an expanded clone, and some rows leave it out.

>TRBJ2-5|NA|NA|TRBV11-2
CASSLDHSETQYF
TGTGCCAGCAGCTTAGATCACTCGGAGACCCAGTACTTC
>TRBJ2-5|NA|few|TRBV20-1
CSANSGEQETQYF
TGCAGTGCTAACTCCGGGGAACAAGAGACCCAGTACTTC
>TRBJ1-1|NA|NA|TRBV7-6
CASSLVGGGNTEAFF
TGTGCCAGCAGCTTAGTTGGGGGAGGTAACACTGAAGCTTTCTTT
>TRBJ2-6|NA|many|TRBV6-5
CASSYSGGSGANVLTF
TGTGCCAGCAGTTACTCGGGGGGTTCTGGGGCCAACGTCCTGACTTTC
>TRBJ2-7|NA|few|TRBV2
CASGAVRPRFYEQYF
TGTGCCAGCGGGGCGGTCCGACCAAGATTCTACGAGCAGTACTTC
>TRBJ2-2|NA|NA|TRBV29-1
CGPPQVPGELFF
TGCGGTCCCCCACAGGTACCCGGGGAGCTGTTTTTT
>TRBJ1-2|NA|few|TRBV6-5
CASGDMVYGYTF
TGTGCCAGCGGAGATATGGTCTATGGCTACACCTTC
>TRBJ2-3|NA|few|TRBV27
CASSYGILRSDTQYF
TGTGCCAGCAGTTATGGCATCCTTCGGTCGGATACGCAGTATTTT
>TRBJ2-5|NA|few|TRBV12-3/TRBV12-4
CASSLGGGWETQYF
TGTGCCAGCAGTTTAGGCGGAGGGTGGGAGACCCAGTACTTC
>TRBJ1-4|NA|few|TRBV20-1
CRYRTRREKLFF
TGCAGGTATAGGACGAGGCGTGAAAAACTGTTTTTT
>TRBJ1-6|NA|NA|TRBV9
CASSPAGGPQPLHF
TGTGCCAGCAGCCCAGCAGGCGGACCTCAGCCCCTCCACTTT
>TRBJ2-5|TRBD1|NA|TRBV10-3
CAISGGQGEQETQYF
TGTGCCATCAGTGGGGGACAGGGAGAACAAGAGACCCAGTACTTC
>TRBJ2-7|TRBD2|NA|TRBV4-1
CASSPVAGGQYEQYF
TGCGCCAGCAGCCCCGTGGCGGGGGGCCAGTACGAGCAGTACTTC
>TRBJ2-5|NA|few|TRBV28
CASAPIYQETQYF
TGTGCCAGCGCGCCGATCTACCAAGAGACCCAGTACTTC
>TRBJ2-5|NA|few|TRBV5-1
CASSEDLSWETQYF
TGCGCCAGCAGCGAGGATTTGTCGTGGGAGACCCAGTACTTC
>TRBJ2-7|NA|few|TRBV6-2/TRBV6-3
CASSPDAGHSYEQYF
TGTGCCAGCAGTCCTGACGCAGGACACTCCTACGAGCAGTACTTC
>TRBJ2-1|NA|NA|TRBV10-3
CAISRQDYNEQFF
TGTGCCATCAGTAGACAGGACTACAATGAGCAGTTCTTC